A selection of T cell receptor beta chains follows, all from one sample in a study of T cells expressing NK-cell markers. Using the 5' RACE reads, TCRdb records one entry per CDR3 protein without DNA. The sample has about 540,000 distinct CDR3 sequences; the top ten hold 3% to 4.5%. The specimen was blood T cells: a sorted CD56 or NKG2C T cell subset, CD4+ or CD8+ T cells, or bulk PBMC T cells (not recorded which). These receptors all come from a man younger than 35 in good health. Both conserved end residues are part of each CDR3.

j_call	v_call	cdr3_aa
TRBJ1-3	TRBV27	CASSSDRSWNTIYF
TRBJ1-3	TRBV12-3/TRBV12-4	CASSPLYQAPSGNTIYF
TRBJ2-1	TRBV4-3	CASSQEWTAYNEQFF
TRBJ2-7	TRBV11-2	CASSPRTGMAGDTYEQYF
TRBJ1-1	TRBV29-1	CSVSQTRMNTEAFF
TRBJ2-7	TRBV11-2	CASSLAGSTEQYF
TRBJ2-2	TRBV15	CATSVLQGGELFF
TRBJ2-5	TRBV2	CASSVVTGGFQETQYF
TRBJ2-7	TRBV5-5	CASSFVREGLDEQYF
TRBJ2-2	TRBV6-5	CASSYSGGQNTGELFF